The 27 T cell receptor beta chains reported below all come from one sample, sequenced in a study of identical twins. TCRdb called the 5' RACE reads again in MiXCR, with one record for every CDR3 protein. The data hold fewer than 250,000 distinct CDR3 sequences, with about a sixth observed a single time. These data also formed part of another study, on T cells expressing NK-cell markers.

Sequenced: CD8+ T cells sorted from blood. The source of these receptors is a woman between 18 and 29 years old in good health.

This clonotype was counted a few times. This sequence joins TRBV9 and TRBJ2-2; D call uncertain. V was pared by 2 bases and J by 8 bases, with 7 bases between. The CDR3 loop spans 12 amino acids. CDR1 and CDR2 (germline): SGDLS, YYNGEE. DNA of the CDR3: TGTGCCAGCAGCGTTTACCCGGGGGAGCTGTTTTTT. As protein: CASSVYPGELFF.

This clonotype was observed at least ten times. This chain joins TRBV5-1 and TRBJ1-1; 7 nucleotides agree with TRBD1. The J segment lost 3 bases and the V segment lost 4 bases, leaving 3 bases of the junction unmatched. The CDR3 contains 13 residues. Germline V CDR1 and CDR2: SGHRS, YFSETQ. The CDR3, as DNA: TGCGCCAGCAGCCCGACAGGGTACACTGAAGCTTTCTTT. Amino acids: CASSPTGYTEAFF.

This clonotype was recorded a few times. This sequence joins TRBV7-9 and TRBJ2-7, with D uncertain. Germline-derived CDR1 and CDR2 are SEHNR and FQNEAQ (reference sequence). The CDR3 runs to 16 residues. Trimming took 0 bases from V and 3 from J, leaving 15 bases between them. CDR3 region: CASSLAQKKEIYEQYF. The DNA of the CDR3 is TGTGCCAGCAGCTTAGCGCAAAAGAAGGAGATCTACGAGCAGTACTTC. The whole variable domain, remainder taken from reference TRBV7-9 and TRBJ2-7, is DTGVSQNPRHKITKRGQNVTFRCDPISEHNRLYWYRQTLGQGPEFLTYFQNEAQLEKSRLLSDRFSAERPKGSFSTLEIQRTEQGDSAMYLCASSLAQKKEIYEQYFGPGTRLTVT.

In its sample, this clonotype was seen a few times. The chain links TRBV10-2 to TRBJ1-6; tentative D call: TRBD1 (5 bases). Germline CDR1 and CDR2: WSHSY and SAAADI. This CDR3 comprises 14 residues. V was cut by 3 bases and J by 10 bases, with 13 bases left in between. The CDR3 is CASSDRGKNSPLHF. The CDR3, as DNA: TGCGCCAGCAGTGATCGGGGGAAGAACTCACCCCTCCACTTT.

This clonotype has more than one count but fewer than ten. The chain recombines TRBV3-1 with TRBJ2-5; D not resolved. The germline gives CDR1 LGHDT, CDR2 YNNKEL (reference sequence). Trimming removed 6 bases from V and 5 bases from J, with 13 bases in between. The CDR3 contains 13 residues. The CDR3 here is CASRSGRRETQYF. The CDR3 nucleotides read TGTGCCAGCAGATCCGGACGAAGGGAGACCCAGTACTTC.

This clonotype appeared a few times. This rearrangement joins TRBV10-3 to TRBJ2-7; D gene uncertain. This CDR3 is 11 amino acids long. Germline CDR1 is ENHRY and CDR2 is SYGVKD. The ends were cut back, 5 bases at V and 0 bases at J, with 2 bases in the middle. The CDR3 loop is CAISSSYEQYF. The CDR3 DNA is TGTGCCATCAGTTCCTCCTACGAGCAGTACTTC.

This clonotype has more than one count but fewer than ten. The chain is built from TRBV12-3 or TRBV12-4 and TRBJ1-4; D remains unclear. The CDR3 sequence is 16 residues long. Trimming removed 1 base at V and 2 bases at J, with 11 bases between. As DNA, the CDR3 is TGTGCCAGCAGTTTAGGGCAGGTGACGACTAATGAAAAACTGTTTTTT. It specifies CASSLGQVTTNEKLFF.

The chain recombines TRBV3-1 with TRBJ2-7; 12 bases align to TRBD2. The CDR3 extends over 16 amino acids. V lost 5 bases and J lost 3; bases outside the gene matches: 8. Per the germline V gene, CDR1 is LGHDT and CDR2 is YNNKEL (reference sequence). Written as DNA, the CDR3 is TGTGCCAGCAGCGGACTAGCGGGGCCGGGCGGCTACGAGCAGTACTTC. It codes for CASSGLAGPGGYEQYF.

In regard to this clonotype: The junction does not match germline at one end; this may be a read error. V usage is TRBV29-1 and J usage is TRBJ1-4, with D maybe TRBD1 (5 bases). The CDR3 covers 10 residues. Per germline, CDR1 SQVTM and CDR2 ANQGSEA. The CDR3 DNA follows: TGCAGCCCCCCACTCCAGGGAACCCTTTTT. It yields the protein CSPPLQGTLF.

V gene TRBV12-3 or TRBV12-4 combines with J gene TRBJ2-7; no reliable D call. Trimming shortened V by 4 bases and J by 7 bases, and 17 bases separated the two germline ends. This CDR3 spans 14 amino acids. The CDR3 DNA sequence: TGTGCCAGCAGTTCCCGGTTAGGTCCTACGGAGCAGTACTTC. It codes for CASSSRLGPTEQYF.

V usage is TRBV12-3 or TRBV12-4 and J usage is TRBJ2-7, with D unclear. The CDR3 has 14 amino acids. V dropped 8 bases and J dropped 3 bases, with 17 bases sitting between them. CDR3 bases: TGTGCCAGCTCCATTTCCGGCAACCTCTACGAGCAGTACTTC. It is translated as CASSISGNLYEQYF.

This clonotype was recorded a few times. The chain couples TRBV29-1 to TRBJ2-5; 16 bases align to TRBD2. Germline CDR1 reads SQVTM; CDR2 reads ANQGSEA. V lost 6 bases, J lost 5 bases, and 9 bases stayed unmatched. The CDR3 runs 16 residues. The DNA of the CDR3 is TGCAGCGTCGGAGGGACTAGCGGGAGGGGATGGGAGACCCAGTACTTC. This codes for CSVGGTSGRGWETQYF.

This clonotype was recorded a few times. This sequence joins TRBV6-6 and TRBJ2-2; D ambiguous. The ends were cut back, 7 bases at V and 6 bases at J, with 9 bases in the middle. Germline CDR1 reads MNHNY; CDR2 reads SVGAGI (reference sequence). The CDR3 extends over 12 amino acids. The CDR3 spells CASIGPAGELFF. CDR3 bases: TGTGCCAGCATTGGCCCGGCCGGGGAGCTGTTTTTT.

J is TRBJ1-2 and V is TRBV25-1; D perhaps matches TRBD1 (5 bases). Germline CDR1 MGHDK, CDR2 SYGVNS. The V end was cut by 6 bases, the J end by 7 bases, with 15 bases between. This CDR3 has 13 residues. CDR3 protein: CASSPGGASGYTF. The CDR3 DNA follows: TGTGCCAGCAGCCCCGGAGGGGCTAGTGGCTACACCTTC.

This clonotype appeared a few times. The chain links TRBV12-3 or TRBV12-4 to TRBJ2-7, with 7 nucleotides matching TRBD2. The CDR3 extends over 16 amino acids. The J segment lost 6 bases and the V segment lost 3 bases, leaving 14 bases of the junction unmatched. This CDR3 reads CASSLGIAGEHSEQYF. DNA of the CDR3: TGTGCCAGCAGTTTGGGAATAGCGGGTGAGCATTCCGAGCAGTACTTC.

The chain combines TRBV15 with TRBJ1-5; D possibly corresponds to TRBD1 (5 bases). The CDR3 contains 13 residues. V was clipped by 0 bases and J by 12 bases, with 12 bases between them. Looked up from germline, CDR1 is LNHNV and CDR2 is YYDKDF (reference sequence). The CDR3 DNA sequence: TGTGCCACCAGCAGAGATTCATCCGGGGGCCAGCATTTT. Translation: CATSRDSSGGQHF.

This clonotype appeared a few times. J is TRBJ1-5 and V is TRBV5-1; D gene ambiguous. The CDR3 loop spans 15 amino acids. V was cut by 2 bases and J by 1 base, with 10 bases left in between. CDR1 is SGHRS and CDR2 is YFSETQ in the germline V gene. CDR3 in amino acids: CASSFQPGSNQPQHF. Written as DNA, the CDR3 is TGCGCCAGCAGCTTCCAGCCCGGGAGCAATCAGCCCCAGCATTTT.

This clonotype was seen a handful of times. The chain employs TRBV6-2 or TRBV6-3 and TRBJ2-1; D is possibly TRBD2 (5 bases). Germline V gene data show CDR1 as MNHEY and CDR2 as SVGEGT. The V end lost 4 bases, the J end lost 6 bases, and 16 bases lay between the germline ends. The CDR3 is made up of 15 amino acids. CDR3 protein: CASSFEGVGLNEQFF. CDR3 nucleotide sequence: TGTGCCAGCAGTTTCGAGGGAGTCGGGCTCAATGAGCAGTTCTTC.

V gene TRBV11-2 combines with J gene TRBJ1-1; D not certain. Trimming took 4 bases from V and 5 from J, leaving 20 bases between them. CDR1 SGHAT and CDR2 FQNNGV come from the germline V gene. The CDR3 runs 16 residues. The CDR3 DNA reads TGTGCCAGCAGCTGGTCGCGCGCCGGCCGGAGGACTGAAGCTTTCTTT. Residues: CASSWSRAGRRTEAFF.

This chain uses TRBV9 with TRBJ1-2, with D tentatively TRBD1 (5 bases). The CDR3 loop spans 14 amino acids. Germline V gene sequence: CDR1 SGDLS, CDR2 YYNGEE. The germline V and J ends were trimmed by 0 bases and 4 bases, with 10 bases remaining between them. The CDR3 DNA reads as TGTGCCAGCAGCGTAGTCGGGGGGAGCTATGGCTACACCTTC. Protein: CASSVVGGSYGYTF.

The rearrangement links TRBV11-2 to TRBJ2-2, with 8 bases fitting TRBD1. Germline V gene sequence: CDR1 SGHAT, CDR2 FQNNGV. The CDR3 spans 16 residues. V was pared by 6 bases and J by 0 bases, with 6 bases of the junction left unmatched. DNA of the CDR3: TGTGCCAGCAGTACCTCACAGGGGGCGAACACCGGGGAGCTGTTTTTT. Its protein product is CASSTSQGANTGELFF.

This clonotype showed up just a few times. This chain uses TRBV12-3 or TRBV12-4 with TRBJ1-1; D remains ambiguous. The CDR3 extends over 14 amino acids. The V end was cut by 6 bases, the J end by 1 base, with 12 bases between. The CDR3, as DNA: TGTGCCAGCAGGCGAGAGGTGGGGAACACTGAAGCTTTCTTT. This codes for CASRREVGNTEAFF.

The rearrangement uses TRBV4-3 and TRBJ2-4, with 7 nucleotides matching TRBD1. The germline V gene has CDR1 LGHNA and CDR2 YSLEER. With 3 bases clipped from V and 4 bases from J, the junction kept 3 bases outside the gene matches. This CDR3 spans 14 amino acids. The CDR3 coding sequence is TGCGCCAGCAGCCAGGTGGGACAGAAAAACATTCAGTACTTC. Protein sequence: CASSQVGQKNIQYF.

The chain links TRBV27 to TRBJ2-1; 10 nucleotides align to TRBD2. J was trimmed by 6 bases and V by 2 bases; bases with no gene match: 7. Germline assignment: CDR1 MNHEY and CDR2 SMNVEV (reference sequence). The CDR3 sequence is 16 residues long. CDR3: CASSLVASGGSNEQFF. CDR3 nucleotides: TGTGCCAGCAGTTTAGTGGCTAGCGGGGGAAGCAATGAGCAGTTCTTC.

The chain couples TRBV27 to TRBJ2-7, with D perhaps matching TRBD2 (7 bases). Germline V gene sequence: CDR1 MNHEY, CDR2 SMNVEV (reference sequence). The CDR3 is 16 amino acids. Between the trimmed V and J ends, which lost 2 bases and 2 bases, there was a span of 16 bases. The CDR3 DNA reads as TGTGCCAGCAGTTTAGGGGCGGGGGCCCTTACCTACGAGCAGTACTTC. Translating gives CASSLGAGALTYEQYF.

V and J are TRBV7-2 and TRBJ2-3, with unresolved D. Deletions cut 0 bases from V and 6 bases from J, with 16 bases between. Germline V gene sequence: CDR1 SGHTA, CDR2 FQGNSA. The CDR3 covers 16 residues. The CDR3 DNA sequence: TGTGCCAGCAGCTTAGCTGGAAGCCTCCTGGGGGATACGCAGTATTTT. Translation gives CASSLAGSLLGDTQYF.

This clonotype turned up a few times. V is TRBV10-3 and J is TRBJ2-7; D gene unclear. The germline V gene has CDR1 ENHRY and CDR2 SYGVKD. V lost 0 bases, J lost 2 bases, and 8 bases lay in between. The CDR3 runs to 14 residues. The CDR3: CAISESRTPYEQYF. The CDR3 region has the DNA TGTGCCATCAGTGAGTCACGGACCCCCTACGAGCAGTACTTC.